This T cell receptor beta chain was found in a study of T-cell reconstitution after alpha-beta-depleted transplantation in children. TCRbeta library preparation incorporated unique molecular identifiers. A single record per CDR3 protein comes from TCRdb applying MiXCR to the PCR reads. The sample shows around 210,000 distinct CDR3 sequences, roughly 6.6% of them seen only once. This clonotype came up many times. What it binds is unknown. Study findings and constraints: Two months or so post-transplant, alpha-beta T cells reportedly derived from several hundred expanded graft clones.

CDR1 and CDR2 (germline): DFQATT, SNEGSKA (reference sequence). Trimming pared 5 bases from V and 6 bases from J, leaving 22 bases between. The CDR3 is made up of 16 amino acids. This TCR was recovered from a boy between 2 and 10 years old with acute lymphoblastic leukemia, due to receive a stem cell transplant. Sequenced here: PBMCs, sampled before TCRalphabeta/CD19-depleted stem cell transplant. The V gene is TRBV20-1, the J gene TRBJ2-2, with D tentatively TRBD1 (6 bases). In DNA form, the CDR3 reads TGCAGTGCTTTCCCACCCCCGGACAGCAGGGCCGGGGAGCTGTTTTTT. This encodes CSAFPPPDSRAGELFF.